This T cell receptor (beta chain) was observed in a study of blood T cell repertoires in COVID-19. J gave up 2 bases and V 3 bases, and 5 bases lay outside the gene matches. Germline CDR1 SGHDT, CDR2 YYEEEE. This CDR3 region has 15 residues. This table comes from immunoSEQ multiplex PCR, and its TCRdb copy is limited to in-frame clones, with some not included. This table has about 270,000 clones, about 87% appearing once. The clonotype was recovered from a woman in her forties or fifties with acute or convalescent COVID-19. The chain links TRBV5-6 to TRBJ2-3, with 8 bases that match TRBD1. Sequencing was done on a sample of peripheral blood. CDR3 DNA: TGTGCCAGCAGCTCGGGACAGGACGACACAGATACGCAGTATTTT. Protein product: CASSSGQDDTDTQYF.